Listed here are 16 T cell receptor beta chains from one sample, sequenced in a study of blood T cells in healthy people across ages. It was with a sample-barcoded 5' primer and a J-beta primer mix that a second PCR of about 6 to 12 cycles was run. One entry per CDR3 protein, called by TCRdb with MiXCR from the 5' RACE reads. The table shows 1.5 million to 2 million distinct CDR3 sequences, with roughly two fifths occurring only once. Sequencing used blood. All receptors derive from a human donor in good health.

Remarks on this clonotype: This sequence may be a read error, since a much larger clone differs from it by one base. V and J are TRBV6-6 and TRBJ2-1, with 12 bases lining up with TRBD2. The CDR3 has 16 amino acids. Losses at the gene ends were 7 bases for V and 11 bases for J; bases not matched to a gene: 15. Germline-derived CDR1 and CDR2 are MNHNY and SVGAGI (reference sequence). CDR3 sequence: CASTQRLAGAGGKQFF. The CDR3 coding sequence is TGTGCCAGCACCCAGCGACTAGCGGGGGCCGGGGGTAAGCAGTTCTTC.

This sequence joins TRBV12-3 or TRBV12-4 and TRBJ2-3; maybe TRBD2 (7 bases). V lost 7 bases, J lost 3 bases, and 20 bases lay in between. The CDR3 is made up of 16 amino acids. CDR3 coding DNA: TGTGCCAGCATTACGAGGGGGGGCGATGGAACAGATACGCAGTATTTT. Amino acids: CASITRGGDGTDTQYF.

The V call is TRBV29-1, the J call TRBJ2-1, with a weak D call TRBD1 (6 bases). This CDR3 has 15 residues. Germline values: CDR1 SQVTM, CDR2 ANQGSEA. V lost 5 bases and J 0 bases, leaving 14 bases between the germline ends. CDR3: CSVTQTGYSYNEQFF. In nucleotides, the CDR3 is TGCAGCGTTACCCAGACAGGATACTCCTACAATGAGCAGTTCTTC.

V and J are TRBV20-1 and TRBJ1-1; D may be TRBD1 (6 bases). There are 15 residues in the CDR3. Germline CDR1 is DFQATT and CDR2 is SNEGSKA (reference sequence). V lost 0 bases to trimming and J lost 2 bases, with 13 bases between them. Here the CDR3 reads CSARDWGGLNTEAFF. The DNA of the CDR3 is TGCAGTGCTAGAGATTGGGGGGGGCTAAACACTGAAGCTTTCTTT.

In this sample, this clonotype turned up a few times. The chain combines TRBV29-1 with TRBJ2-4; 12 nucleotides align to TRBD2. The DNA end is more similar to TRBJ2-7, so the J call may be wrong. Germline lookup yields CDR1 SQVTM and CDR2 ANQGSEA. This CDR3 contains 14 residues. CDR3 residues: CSVEGLAGDYEQYF. The CDR3, as DNA: TGCAGCGTTGAAGGACTAGCGGGGGATTACGAGCAGTACTTC.

This clonotype was seen ten or more times. V gene TRBV7-2 combines with J gene TRBJ2-5, with D hard to call. The V gene lost 4 bases and the J gene lost 1 base, with 7 bases spanning the gap. CDR1 and CDR2 from the germline V gene are SGHTA and FQGNSA. The CDR3 sequence is 13 residues long. CDR3 nucleotides: TGTGCCAGCAGCTCTCTAGGCCAAGAGACCCAGTACTTC. This encodes CASSSLGQETQYF.

Regarding this clonotype: This sequence may be a read error, since a much larger clone differs from it by one base. The rearrangement joins TRBV7-2 to TRBJ2-4, with D tentatively TRBD2 (6 bases). Looked up from germline, CDR1 is SGHTA and CDR2 is FQGNSA. The CDR3 spans 15 residues. V was pared by 1 base and J by 1 base, with 8 bases between. CDR3 in DNA: TGTGCCAGCAGCTTAGGCGCGGGGGCCAAAAACATTCAGTACTTC. Its protein is CASSLGAGAKNIQYF.

This chain joins TRBV12-3 or TRBV12-4 and TRBJ2-5, with 8 bases lining up with TRBD1. V was pared by 6 bases and J by 4 bases, with 4 bases of the junction left unmatched. The CDR3 has 13 residues. In nucleotides, the CDR3 is TGTGCCAGCAGCGGACAGGGTTTAGAGACCCAGTACTTC. Residues: CASSGQGLETQYF.

Remarks on this clonotype: One junction end disagrees with the germline gene, perhaps due to a read error. The chain has TRBV29-1 and TRBJ1-1; a weak D match, TRBD1 (6 bases). The CDR3 consists of 14 residues. Looked up from germline, CDR1 is SQVTM and CDR2 is ANQGSEA. The CDR3 DNA reads TGCAGCGTTGCGGACAGCGTAGGAAACACTGAAACTTTCTTT. It is translated as CSVADSVGNTETFF.

This clonotype was recorded a few times. V gene TRBV7-2 combines with J gene TRBJ2-4; the D gene is possibly TRBD2 (5 bases). The CDR3 length is 16 residues. Trimming cost V 5 bases and J 4 bases, with 18 bases left between them. Germline V gene lookup returns CDR1 SGHTA and CDR2 FQGNSA. CDR3 sequence: CASSPRALVAKNIQYF. The CDR3, as DNA: TGTGCCAGCAGCCCCCGGGCACTAGTAGCTAAAAACATTCAGTACTTC.

This clonotype was seen a handful of times. This chain connects TRBV7-3 to TRBJ2-2; D gene uncertain. Germline V lookup: CDR1 SGHTA, CDR2 FQGTGA. Trimming pared 5 bases from V and 7 bases from J, leaving 11 bases between. The CDR3 has 13 residues. CDR3 coding DNA: TGTGCCAGCAGCCCCCGTGGCGGCGGGGAGCTGTTTTTT. Amino acids: CASSPRGGGELFF. The full variable domain, its missing parts supplied by reference TRBV7-3 and TRBJ2-2, is GAGVSQTPSNKVTEKGKYVELRCDPISGHTALYWYRQSLGQGPEFLIYFQGTGAADDSGLPNDRFFAVRPEGSVSTLKIQRTERGDSAVYLCASSPRGGGELFFGEGSRLTVL.

This chain links TRBV11-2 with TRBJ2-5; TRBD2 aligns across 7 bases. Germline lookup yields CDR1 SGHAT and CDR2 FQNNGV. The CDR3 contains 16 residues. V shed 2 bases, J shed 2 bases, and the junction held 8 bases outside the gene matches. The chain's CDR3 is CASSLRGAAGQETQYF. CDR3 sequence (DNA): TGTGCCAGCAGCTTAAGAGGAGCAGCGGGGCAAGAGACCCAGTACTTC.

The chain carries TRBV27 and TRBJ1-4; unclear D gene. Germline V gene lookup returns CDR1 MNHEY and CDR2 SMNVEV (reference sequence). Trimming took off 6 bases at V and 5 bases at J, with 16 bases between the two ends. CDR3 length: 15 amino acids. The CDR3 sequence is CASSSTQMGNEKLFF. For the CDR3, the DNA is TGTGCCAGCAGCTCCACACAGATGGGAAATGAAAAACTGTTTTTT.

A remark on this clonotype: A junction end diverges from the germline sequence, so it may reflect a read error. The chain joins TRBV10-3 to TRBJ1-5, with D perhaps TRBD1 (6 bases). From germline, CDR1 is ENHRY and CDR2 SYGVKD. The CDR3 contains 12 residues. CDR3 amino acids: CAVRQDNQPQHF. CDR3 nucleotides: TGTGCCGTCAGACAGGACAATCAGCCCCAGCATTTT.

Of note for this clonotype: A much bigger clone sits one base away, suggesting this may be a read error. The chain couples TRBV29-1 to TRBJ2-4; no definite D call. The V end was cut by 3 bases, the J end by 13 bases, with 19 bases between. CDR1 and CDR2 (germline): SQVTM, ANQGSEA. The CDR3 extends over 13 amino acids. The CDR3 protein is CSVDHGLGFEQYF. The CDR3 DNA sequence: TGCAGCGTTGATCATGGGTTGGGCTTTGAGCAGTACTTC. Variable domain in full (rest from reference TRBV29-1 and TRBJ2-4): SAVISQKPSRDICQRGTSLTIQCQVDSQVTMMFWYRQQPGQSLTLIATANQGSEATYESGFVIDKFPISRPNLTFSTLTVSNMSPEDSSIYLCSVDHGLGFEQYFGAGTRLSVL.

This clonotype has a count of ten or more. The V and J genes are TRBV29-1 and TRBJ2-7; tentative D call: TRBD2 (5 bases). CDR1 and CDR2 from the germline V gene are SQVTM and ANQGSEA. CDR3 length: 13 residues. The V and J ends lost 4 bases and 4 bases respectively, with 14 bases between them. The CDR3 bases are TGCAGCGTTGCTACTGGGAGTAGTTACGAGCAGTACTTC. It is translated as CSVATGSSYEQYF.